This T cell receptor beta chain originates from a study of blood T cell repertoires in COVID-19 (dated by TCRdb to 2018 to 2021). Background on the whole study: Samples from collaborators originated in the United States, Italy and Spain and spanned both the acute and convalescent phases of COVID-19. Where available, HLA class I and class II types were taken from metadata supplied by the sample provider and were not determined by assay-based typing. Nearly every sample came with metadata listing a de-identified subject ID, COVID-19 status, age in years and sex. The prospective study material was composed of cDNA or gDNA derived from T cells, B-cell-depleted T cells, or PBMCs. Samples came from the ongoing ImmuneRACE study (first 160 participants) plus 1,254 subjects from 6 global collaborators. A freely available public database, intended as a resource for researchers studying the immune response to SARS-CoV-2, is where the repertoires were released. Deeply sampled blood TCRbeta repertoires from subjects exposed to, actively infected with, or recovered from COVID-19 were included in the dataset.

The immunoSEQ Assay, a bias-controlled multiplex PCR, was used to amplify TCRbeta CDR3 regions from genomic DNA. On the authors' methods: Nucleated cell counts per sample were estimated from amplification of reference gene primers within the assay. To quantify the absolute abundance of each unique TCRbeta CDR3 rearrangement, sequence reads were collapsed and filtered. For each sample, productive Simpson clonality was calculated by taking the square root of Simpson's diversity index across productive rearrangements. Drawn from immuneACCESS, this table holds only the in-frame rearrangements with V and J called that TCRdb kept. Clones are partly lost; checked studies trace under half to an unresolved V gene and leave the rest unexplained. The V and J calls and clone size are taken from that table; D and trimming were inferred from the DNA. For this sample there are fewer than 300,000 clones; 80% to 85% appear just once. The top ten constitute around 14% of the sample.

Trimming takes 3 bases from V and 3 bases from J, and the germline ends sit 12 bases apart. From its cysteine to its phenylalanine, the CDR3 spans 14 amino acids. Only CDR3 DNA is held: 42 bases, read in frame from base 1. The germline V gene sets CDR1 to KGHSH and CDR2 to LQKENI. Broad study findings and their caveats: How much clinical and demographic metadata was included differed by source and by participant, and the metadata was provided uncurated.

One collaborating source in Seattle enrolled patients while the patients were actively infected and followed the patients over time throughout the course of disease. Collaborating institutions collected whole blood in K2EDTA tubes following their own protocols. For TCRbeta analysis, collaborators shipped samples in one of three forms: frozen whole blood, isolated PBMCs, or DNA extracted from either of those sample types. Worth noting for this clone: Its binding antigen is unknown. The sample holds no much larger clone one base away, and base qualities are not on file.

The sample consisted of peripheral blood. This clonotype was sampled from a person aged 65 to 79 with COVID-19, enrolled during active disease. The chain is encoded by TRBV18 joined to TRBJ2-7; perhaps TRBD2 is the D gene, with 5 bases matching. CDR3 region: CASSPYGAGYEQYF. The nucleotides read TGTGCCAGCTCACCTTATGGTGCGGGCTACGAGCAGTACTTC.